These T cell receptor beta chains were read from a single sample in a study of cytomegalovirus exposure and HLA in healthy donors. Generated by immunoSEQ multiplex PCR, the TCRdb table keeps only in-frame clones and is missing some. The data show some 320,000 clones, around 87% seen once. The specimen sequenced was PBMCs. These receptors were taken from a young woman in good health and CMV-seropositive. Both conserved end residues are part of each CDR3. The D gene is left open where the match is weak. Clone size is not always given. Where it is, it says once, few, many or a class for expanded clones.

d_call	v_call	j_call	clone_size	cdr3_aa	cdr3_nt
.	TRBV5-6	TRBJ1-3	.	CASSYSRPGNTIYF	TGTGCCAGCAGTTACAGCAGGCCTGGAAACACCATATATTTT
.	TRBV4-2	TRBJ2-7	.	CASSPTGNYEQYF	TGTGCCAGCAGCCCGACAGGAAACTACGAGCAGTACTTC
.	TRBV28	TRBJ2-1	few	CASWQGPPYNEQFF	TGTGCCAGCTGGCAGGGTCCCCCCTACAATGAGCAGTTCTTC
.	TRBV20-1	TRBJ2-5	.	CSARMETQYF	TGCAGTGCTAGAATGGAGACCCAGTACTTC
TRBD1	TRBV28	TRBJ2-7	.	CASLSDRGYEQYF	TGTGCCAGCCTCTCGGACAGGGGGTACGAGCAGTACTTC
.	TRBV4-3	TRBJ2-7	.	CASSQEGPGEPYEQYF	TGCGCCAGCAGCCAAGAAGGGCCAGGGGAGCCCTACGAGCAGTACTTC
.	TRBV28	TRBJ1-1	.	CASSTSPFTGTEAFF	TGTGCCAGCAGTACCTCGCCCTTTACGGGCACTGAAGCTTTCTTT
TRBD1	TRBV10-3	TRBJ1-1	.	CAISDPGQGHTEAFF	TGTGCCATCAGTGATCCGGGACAGGGACACACTGAAGCTTTCTTT
.	TRBV28	TRBJ2-7	.	CASSFEGWGSYEQYF	TGTGCCAGCAGTTTCGAGGGTTGGGGCTCCTACGAGCAGTACTTC
.	TRBV6-1	TRBJ1-5	.	CASSGDGNNQPQHF	TGTGCCAGCAGTGGGGACGGAAACAATCAGCCCCAGCATTTT
.	TRBV30	TRBJ1-1	.	CASDRGGNTEAFF	TGTGCCTCAGATAGGGGCGGGAACACTGAAGCTTTCTTT
TRBD1	TRBV11-2	TRBJ1-4	.	CASSLDRGPGEKLFF	TGTGCCAGCAGCTTAGACAGGGGGCCTGGTGAAAAACTGTTTTTT
TRBD2	TRBV30	TRBJ2-1	.	CAWTNPTGGRGFF	TGTGCCTGGACTAACCCAACGGGGGGTAGGGGGTTCTTC
.	TRBV5-4	TRBJ1-1	.	CASSLRVSGAAEAFF	TGTGCCAGCAGCTTGCGTGTTTCAGGGGCCGCTGAAGCTTTCTTT
TRBD1	TRBV2	TRBJ1-3	.	CASSANPGQGRLRGNTIYF	TGTGCCAGCAGTGCCAACCCGGGACAGGGGCGCCTCCGTGGAAACACCATATATTTT
.	TRBV27	TRBJ2-7	.	CATALTRFYEQYF	TGTGCCACTGCCCTCACTAGGTTCTACGAGCAGTACTTC
.	TRBV29-1	TRBJ1-2	.	CSATTDYYGYTF	TGCAGCGCGACGACAGACTATTATGGCTACACCTTC
.	TRBV15	TRBJ1-2	once	CATSRDQRFDYTF	TGTGCCACCAGCAGAGATCAAAGGTTTGACTACACCTTC
.	TRBV7-6	TRBJ2-5	.	CASTPLSGETQYF	TGTGCCAGCACCCCGCTTTCGGGAGAGACCCAGTACTTC
.	TRBV13	TRBJ2-1	once	CASSLRGDYQNEQFF	TGTGCCAGCAGCCTAAGGGGGGACTACCAGAATGAGCAGTTCTTC
.	TRBV2	TRBJ1-1	.	CASSEIGFGTEAFF	TGTGCCAGCAGTGAAATTGGATTTGGCACTGAAGCTTTCTTT
.	TRBV30	TRBJ1-5	.	CAWSVQYNQPQHF	TGTGCCTGGAGTGTCCAGTACAATCAGCCCCAGCATTTT
.	TRBV7-2	TRBJ1-2	once	CASSLSQNYGYTF	TGTGCCAGCAGCTTATCCCAAAACTATGGCTACACCTTC
TRBD1	TRBV6-5	TRBJ1-2	.	CASIGTETYGYTF	TGTGCCAGCATTGGGACAGAGACCTATGGCTACACCTTC
TRBD1	TRBV7-2	TRBJ2-1	.	CASSLAGQGGWNNEQFF	TGTGCCAGCAGCTTAGCGGGACAGGGGGGTTGGAACAATGAGCAGTTCTTC
.	TRBV23-1	TRBJ1-2	.	CASSQGWDGYTF	TGCGCCAGCAGTCAGGGCTGGGACGGCTACACCTTC
.	TRBV29-1	TRBJ2-7	.	CSVEDSRDYEQYF	TGCAGCGTTGAAGATTCAAGGGACTACGAGCAGTACTTC
.	TRBV6-1	TRBJ2-1	.	CASSVGMGREQFF	TGTGCCAGCAGTGTGGGTATGGGGCGTGAGCAGTTCTTC
TRBD2	TRBV18	TRBJ2-5	few	CASSLYGLAGEETQYF	TGTGCCAGCTCACTGTATGGACTAGCGGGGGAAGAGACCCAGTACTTC
.	TRBV5-6	TRBJ2-1	.	CASSLLTGTQYNEQFF	TGTGCCAGCAGTTTACTAACCGGGACGCAGTACAATGAGCAGTTCTTC
.	TRBV5-1	TRBJ1-1	.	CASSSGSRNTEAFF	TGCGCCAGCAGCTCAGGGTCGAGAAACACTGAAGCTTTCTTT
TRBD1	TRBV29-1	TRBJ2-3	.	CSVGDRGLGSTDTQYF	TGCAGCGTCGGGGACAGGGGGCTGGGGAGCACAGATACGCAGTATTTT
.	TRBV28	TRBJ2-1	.	CASSSVSSSYNEQFF	TGTGCCAGCAGTTCCGTGAGCTCCTCCTACAATGAGCAGTTCTTC
.	TRBV19	TRBJ1-5	.	CASSRGTWLNQPQHF	TGTGCCAGTAGTAGGGGGACCTGGTTAAATCAGCCCCAGCATTTT
.	TRBV28	TRBJ2-3	.	CASAGGTPSTDTQYF	TGTGCCAGCGCTGGAGGGACACCTAGCACAGATACGCAGTATTTT
.	TRBV29-1	TRBJ2-3	.	CSLLRGADTQYF	TGCAGCCTACTTAGGGGGGCAGATACGCAGTATTTT
.	TRBV6-5	TRBJ1-4	.	CASSYSFDRLELFF	TGTGCCAGCAGTTACTCGTTCGACAGGTTGGAACTGTTTTTT
TRBD1	TRBV15	TRBJ2-3	.	CATSSRQGGTDTQYF	TGTGCCACCAGCAGCAGACAGGGTGGGACAGATACGCAGTATTTT
.	TRBV27	TRBJ2-2	.	CASSLWGGELFF	TGTGCCAGCAGTTTGTGGGGCGGGGAGCTGTTTTTT
.	TRBV11-2	TRBJ2-3	.	CASSLARWTTTDTQYF	TGTGCCAGCAGCTTAGCCCGGTGGACTACCACAGATACGCAGTATTTT
TRBD1	TRBV2	TRBJ2-7	.	CASSEGTGVAYEQYF	TGTGCCAGCAGTGAGGGGACAGGGGTTGCCTACGAGCAGTACTTC
.	TRBV27	TRBJ2-5	few	CASSLSVAGRETQYF	TGTGCCAGCAGTTTATCGGTGGCGGGAAGGGAGACCCAGTACTTC
TRBD2	TRBV4-3	TRBJ2-5	.	CASSQRLAGPADPETQYF	TGCGCCAGCAGCCAACGACTAGCGGGGCCCGCGGATCCCGAGACCCAGTACTTC
TRBD1	TRBV6-4	TRBJ2-7	.	CASSANQGANEQYF	TGTGCCAGCAGTGCGAATCAGGGGGCCAACGAGCAGTACTTC
.	TRBV11-1	TRBJ1-4	.	CASSLSATNEKLFF	TGTGCCAGCAGCTTAAGCGCAACTAATGAAAAACTGTTTTTT
TRBD2	TRBV6-1	TRBJ2-5	.	CASSETGTSVETQYF	TGTGCCAGCAGTGAGACCGGGACTAGCGTAGAGACCCAGTACTTC
.	TRBV11-2	TRBJ2-5	.	CASSPDGQQETQYF	TGTGCCAGCAGCCCCGACGGACAGCAAGAGACCCAGTACTTC
TRBD2	TRBV4-1	TRBJ2-1	.	CASSEVGEGEQFF	TGCGCCAGCAGCGAAGTGGGGGAGGGAGAGCAGTTCTTC
.	TRBV13	TRBJ1-2	.	CASSSQGKARYTF	TGTGCCAGCAGCTCTCAGGGAAAGGCCCGCTACACCTTC
.	TRBV20-1	TRBJ1-1	.	CSAPRSGEAFF	TGCAGTGCCCCCCGCTCGGGTGAAGCTTTCTTT